The table lists the clone carrying this T cell receptor beta chain with many counts. Its antigen is still unknown. The sample originates from a study of T cell repertoires in cytomegalovirus infection. Germline assignment: CDR1 SGHTA and CDR2 FQGNSA. Trimming stripped 5 bases from V and 2 bases from J, with 10 bases between. CDR3 length equals 13 residues. Each CDR3 protein is one row after TCRdb ran MiXCR on the reads. The table lists approximately 120,000 distinct CDR3 sequences, less than 30% of them singletons. The J gene is TRBJ2-7, the V gene TRBV7-2; tentatively, D is TRBD1 or TRBD2 (5 bases each). This TCR was recovered from a human donor in good health (CMV status not recorded). Some clones in this sample may be carry-over from other donors' samples. The source was CD8+ T cells from cultured PBMCs, collected from culture after CMV antigen stimulation. The CDR3 region has the DNA TGTGCCAGCAGCCACTGGGGGACCTACGAGCAGTACTTC. It specifies CASSHWGTYEQYF.